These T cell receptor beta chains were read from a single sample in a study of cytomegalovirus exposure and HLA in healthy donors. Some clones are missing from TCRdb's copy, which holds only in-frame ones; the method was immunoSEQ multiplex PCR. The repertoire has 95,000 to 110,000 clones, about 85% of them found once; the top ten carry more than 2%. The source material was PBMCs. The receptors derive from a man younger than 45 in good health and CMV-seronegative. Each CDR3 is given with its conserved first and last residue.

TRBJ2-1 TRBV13 CASSPGLAGDNEQFF
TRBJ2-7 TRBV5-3 CARSLGPGLSSYEQYF
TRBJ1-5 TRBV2 CASTREAGGGQPQHF
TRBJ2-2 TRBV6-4 CASSDAAGAGELFF
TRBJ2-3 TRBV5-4 CASRTGTSPPDTQYF
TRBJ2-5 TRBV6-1 CASRETGLETQYF
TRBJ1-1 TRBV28 CASSLKARTEAFF
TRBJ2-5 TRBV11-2 CASSPPGGGRGETQYF
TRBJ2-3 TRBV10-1 CASKSEATDTQYF
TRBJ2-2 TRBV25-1 CASSGSLGQGGTGELFF
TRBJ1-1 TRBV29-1 CSVARRRNTEAFF
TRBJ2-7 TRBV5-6 CASSRQPPIEQYF
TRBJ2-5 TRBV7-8 CASSLGRGDQETQYF
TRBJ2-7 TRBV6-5 CASSAGTPSYEQYF
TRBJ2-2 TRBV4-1 CASSHRGLAETNTGELFF
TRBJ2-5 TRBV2 CASGRTGDETQYF
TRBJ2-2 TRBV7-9 CASSSPAASGRMRTGELFF
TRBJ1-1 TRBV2 CASSEDRGSFEAFF
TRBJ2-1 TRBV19 CASKAWTSGGAASSYNEQFF
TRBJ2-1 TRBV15 CATSGTTRGSYNEQFF
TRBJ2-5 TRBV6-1 CASTPGFQETQYF
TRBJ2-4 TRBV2 CASTTAGRVVQYF
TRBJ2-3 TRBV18 CASSPGSTPDTQYF
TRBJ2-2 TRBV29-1 CSVAGLAGGTGELFF
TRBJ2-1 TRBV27 CASSFGGNEQFF
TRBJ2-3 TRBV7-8 CASSLRSGPSTDTQYF
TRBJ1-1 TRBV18 CASSPPLVTEAFF
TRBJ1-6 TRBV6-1 CASSEDSESPLHF
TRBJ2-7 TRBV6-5 CATSQGVYEQYF